These T cell receptor beta chains were read from a single sample in a study of blood T cell repertoires in COVID-19. Here immunoSEQ multiplex PCR was the method, and the copy in TCRdb shows in-frame clones only, minus some. This table has about 230,000 clones, around 80% appearing once. Sequencing was performed on peripheral blood. All receptors derive from a man in his forties with acute or convalescent COVID-19. CDR3s include the opening cysteine and the closing phenylalanine or tryptophan. D genes are given only for firm matches. Only some rows state a clone size, as once, few, many or a class for expanded clones.

>TRBJ2-1|NA|TRBD2|TRBV3-1/TRBV3-2
TGTGCCAGCAGCCAAAGTAGCGGGAGCCACAATGAGCAGTTCTTC
CASSQSSGSHNEQFF
>TRBJ1-5|NA|TRBD1|TRBV6-1
TGTGCCAGCAGTGAGGGACAGAGCAATCAGCCCCAGCATTTT
CASSEGQSNQPQHF
>TRBJ2-1|few|TRBD2|TRBV5-1
TGCGCCAGCAGACAACCGGGAGGCTCCTACAATGAGCAGTTCTTC
CASRQPGGSYNEQFF
>TRBJ2-7|NA|TRBD1|TRBV4-2
TGTGCCAGCAGCCAGGACAGGGACGCCTACGAGCAGTACTTC
CASSQDRDAYEQYF
>TRBJ2-7|NA|TRBD1|TRBV27
TGTGCCAGCAGTGGGCGGACAGGGGGCGGGGAGCAGTACTTC
CASSGRTGGGEQYF
>TRBJ1-5|NA|TRBD1|TRBV2
TGTGCCAGCAGTGTAAGGACAGGGGGCTCTCAGCCCCAGCATTTT
CASSVRTGGSQPQHF
>TRBJ1-6|NA|TRBD1|TRBV18
TGTGCCAGCTCACCAAAACGACAGGGGGAGATCACTATGGGTAATTCACCCCTCCACTTT
CASSPKRQGEITMGNSPLHF
>TRBJ2-7|few|TRBD2|TRBV6-5
TGTGCCAGCAGTTTGGGGGGGAACTACGAGCAGTACTTC
CASSLGGNYEQYF
>TRBJ2-7|NA|TRBD1|TRBV2
TGTGCCAGCAGTGAAAGGACAGGGCAAGAGTACGAGCAGTACTTC
CASSERTGQEYEQYF
>TRBJ2-5|NA|TRBD1|TRBV5-4
TGTGCCAGCAGCTTTGGGGCAGGGGGCGCTGGGCTCCAAGAGACCCAGTACTTC
CASSFGAGGAGLQETQYF
>TRBJ2-1|NA|TRBD2|TRBV5-1
TGCGCCAGCAGCCCGACAACCGGGACTAGCGGGAGCGGAGAGCAGTTCTTC
CASSPTTGTSGSGEQFF
>TRBJ2-5|NA|TRBD2|TRBV30
TGTGCCTGGAGTGTCCCTATAGCGGGAGGGGGCGAGACCCAGTACTTC
CAWSVPIAGGGETQYF
>TRBJ2-6|NA|NA|TRBV3-1/TRBV3-2
TGTGCCAGCAGCCAAGATCCGGCAGGTCTATCTGGGGCCAACGTCCTGACTTTC
CASSQDPAGLSGANVLTF
>TRBJ2-4|NA|NA|TRBV7-2
TGTGCCAGCAGCTTAGGTGGAGAGAGAAACATTCAGTACTTC
CASSLGGERNIQYF
>TRBJ2-1|NA|NA|TRBV13
TGTGCCAGCAGCAAAGCGGAGGACAATGAGCAGTTCTTC
CASSKAEDNEQFF
>TRBJ2-1|NA|TRBD2|TRBV19
TGTGCCAGTAGTATTCTAGCGGGAGGGGAGCCCAATGAGCAGTTCTTC
CASSILAGGEPNEQFF
>TRBJ1-3|NA|TRBD1|TRBV7-8
TGTGCCAGCAGCTATCAGGGGGATGGAAACACCATATATTTT
CASSYQGDGNTIYF
>TRBJ2-7|once|TRBD1|TRBV25-1
TGTGCCAGCGATGAGGGACAGGGCTACGAGCAATACTTC
CASDEGQGYEQYF
>TRBJ2-2|once|NA|TRBV30
TGTGCCTGGAGTAGGGACTCCTCGAGCACCGGGGAGCTGTTTTTT
CAWSRDSSSTGELFF
>TRBJ2-3|few|NA|TRBV28
TGTGCCAGCAGTTCTCAGACAGATACGCAGTATTTT
CASSSQTDTQYF
>TRBJ1-2|NA|NA|TRBV10-3
TGTGCCATCAGTGACAAAGGGGGAGCTAACTATGGCTACACCTTC
CAISDKGGANYGYTF
>TRBJ2-7|NA|TRBD2|TRBV6-1
TGTGCCAGCAGTGAAGTTATGACTAGCGGACCCTACGAGCAGTACTTC
CASSEVMTSGPYEQYF
>TRBJ2-3|NA|NA|TRBV5-1
TGCGCCAGCAGCTCTGTCAGGGTGGAGACAGATACGCAGTATTTT
CASSSVRVETDTQYF
>TRBJ2-7|NA|TRBD1|TRBV7-9
TGTGCCAGCACCGGGACAGGGGGCCACGAGCAGTACTTC
CASTGTGGHEQYF
>TRBJ2-4|NA|TRBD1|TRBV18
TGTGCCAGCTCAGAGATCGGGACAGCTAAAAACATTCAGTACTTC
CASSEIGTAKNIQYF
>TRBJ1-4|NA|TRBD1|TRBV30
TGTGCCGGGACAGGGGGCGCCACTAATGAAAAACTGTTTTTT
CAGTGGATNEKLFF
>TRBJ2-1|NA|TRBD1|TRBV7-2
TGTGCCAGCAGTATAACAGGGGGCCGGTACAATGAGCAGTTCTTC
CASSITGGRYNEQFF
>TRBJ2-3|NA|TRBD1|TRBV5-1
TGCGCCAGCAGCCCAGGGACAGGGGGCGGTACAGATACGCAGTATTTT
CASSPGTGGGTDTQYF
>TRBJ1-3|NA|NA|TRBV28
TGTGCCAGCAGTTCCCCTACCCCGACAGACTGGGTGTCTGGAAACACCATATATTTT
CASSSPTPTDWVSGNTIYF
>TRBJ2-7|few|NA|TRBV18
TGTGCCAGCTCACCAGGAGTCAACTCCTACGAGCAGTACTTC
CASSPGVNSYEQYF
>TRBJ2-7|NA|NA|TRBV5-1
TGCGCCAGCGCCCAGGGGAGCTCCTACGAGCAGTACTTC
CASAQGSSYEQYF
>TRBJ2-5|NA|TRBD2|TRBV7-8
TGTGCCAGCAGCTTAACTGGGACTAGCATCCAGACCCAGTACTTC
CASSLTGTSIQTQYF
>TRBJ1-3|NA|NA|TRBV20-1
TGCAGTGCTAGTCCGGGGAAAGGAAACACCATATATTTT
CSASPGKGNTIYF
>TRBJ1-1|NA|NA|TRBV27
TGTGCCAGCAGTTCGCGGTGGAGAGGGAACACTGAAGCTTTCTTT
CASSSRWRGNTEAFF
>TRBJ1-1|NA|TRBD1|TRBV30
TGTGCCTGGAGCGGGACAGGGTTCCCCACTGAAGCTTTCTTT
CAWSGTGFPTEAFF
>TRBJ1-2|NA|NA|TRBV7-9
TGTGCCAGCAGCTTTAATCTGGGGCGAAACTATGGCTACACCTTC
CASSFNLGRNYGYTF
>TRBJ1-3|NA|NA|TRBV19
TGTGCCAGTAGACCCAGGGAAAAGATCTCTGGAAACACCATATATTTT
CASRPREKISGNTIYF
>TRBJ2-1|NA|NA|TRBV18
TGTGCCAGCTCCCCAGAGCTCCTCGGGGCCTACAATGAGCAGTTCTTC
CASSPELLGAYNEQFF
>TRBJ1-2|NA|TRBD1|TRBV10-3
TGTGCCATCAGTGCGGGGACAGGGTATGGCTACACCTTC
CAISAGTGYGYTF
>TRBJ2-7|NA|TRBD1|TRBV7-2
TGTGCCAGCAGGAGACAGGGTAACTCCTACGAGCAGTACTTC
CASRRQGNSYEQYF
>TRBJ1-2|NA|NA|TRBV3-1/TRBV3-2
TGTGCCAGCAGCCAAGTTCGGCAGGGATATGGCTACACCTTC
CASSQVRQGYGYTF
>TRBJ1-1|NA|TRBD1|TRBV18
TGTGCCAGCTCAACTGGACAGGGGTGGGACACTGAAGCTTTCTTT
CASSTGQGWDTEAFF
>TRBJ2-1|NA|NA|TRBV3-1/TRBV3-2
TGTGCCAGCAGCCAAGAGTCAAGGAGGGGCCGGCATGAGCAGTTCTTC
CASSQESRRGRHEQFF
>TRBJ1-1|NA|NA|TRBV3-1/TRBV3-2
TGTGCCAGCAGCCAAGGCTCGTCCGAGGGCACTGAAGCTTTCTTT
CASSQGSSEGTEAFF
>TRBJ1-5|NA|NA|TRBV6-1
TGTGCCAGCAGTGACCGTCCCCTAGCCCAGCATTTT
CASSDRPLAQHF